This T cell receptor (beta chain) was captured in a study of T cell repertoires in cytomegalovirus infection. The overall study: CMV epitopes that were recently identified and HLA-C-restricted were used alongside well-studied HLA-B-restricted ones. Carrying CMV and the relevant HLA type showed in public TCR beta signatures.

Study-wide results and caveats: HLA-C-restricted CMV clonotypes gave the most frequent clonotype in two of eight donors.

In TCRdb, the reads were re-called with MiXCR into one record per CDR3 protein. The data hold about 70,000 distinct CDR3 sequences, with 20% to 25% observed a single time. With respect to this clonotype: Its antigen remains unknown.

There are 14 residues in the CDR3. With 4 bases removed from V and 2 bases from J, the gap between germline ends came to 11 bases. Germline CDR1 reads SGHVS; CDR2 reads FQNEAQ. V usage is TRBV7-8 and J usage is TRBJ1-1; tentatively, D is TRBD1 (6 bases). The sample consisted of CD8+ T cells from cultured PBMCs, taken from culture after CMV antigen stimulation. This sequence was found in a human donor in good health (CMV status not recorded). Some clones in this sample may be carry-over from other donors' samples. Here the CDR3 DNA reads TGTGCCAGCAGCTCCACAGGGTTTAACACTGAAGCTTTCTTT. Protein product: CASSSTGFNTEAFF. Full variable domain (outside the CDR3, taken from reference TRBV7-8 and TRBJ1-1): GAGVSQSPRYKVAKRGQDVALRCDPISGHVSLFWYQQALGQGPEFLTYFQNEAQLDKSGLPSDRFFAERPEGSVSTLKIQRTQQEDSAVYLCASSSTGFNTEAFFGQGTRLTVV.